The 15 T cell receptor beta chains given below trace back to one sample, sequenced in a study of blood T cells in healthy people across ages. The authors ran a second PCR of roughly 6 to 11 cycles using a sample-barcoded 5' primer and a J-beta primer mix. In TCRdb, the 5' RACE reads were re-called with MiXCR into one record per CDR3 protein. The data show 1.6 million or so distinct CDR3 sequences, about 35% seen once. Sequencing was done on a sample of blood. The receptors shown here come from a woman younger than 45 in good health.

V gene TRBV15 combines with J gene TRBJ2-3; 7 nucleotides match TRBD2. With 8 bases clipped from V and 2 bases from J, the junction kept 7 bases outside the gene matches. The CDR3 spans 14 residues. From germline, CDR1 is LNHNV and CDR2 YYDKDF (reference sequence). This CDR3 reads CATGRGGTTDTQYF. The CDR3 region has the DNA TGTGCCACCGGACGCGGGGGAACCACAGATACGCAGTATTTT. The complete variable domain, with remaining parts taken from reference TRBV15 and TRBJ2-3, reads DAMVIQNPRYQVTQFGKPVTLSCSQTLNHNVMYWYQQKSSQAPKLLFHYYDKDFNNEADTPDNFQSRRPNTSFCFLDIRSPGLGDTAMYLCATGRGGTTDTQYFGPGTRLTVL.

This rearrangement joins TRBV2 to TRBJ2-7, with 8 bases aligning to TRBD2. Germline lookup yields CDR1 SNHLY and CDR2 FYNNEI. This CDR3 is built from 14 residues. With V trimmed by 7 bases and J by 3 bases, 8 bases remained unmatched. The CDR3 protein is CASKGTSASYEQYF. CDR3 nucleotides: TGTGCCAGCAAAGGGACTAGTGCAAGCTACGAGCAGTACTTC.

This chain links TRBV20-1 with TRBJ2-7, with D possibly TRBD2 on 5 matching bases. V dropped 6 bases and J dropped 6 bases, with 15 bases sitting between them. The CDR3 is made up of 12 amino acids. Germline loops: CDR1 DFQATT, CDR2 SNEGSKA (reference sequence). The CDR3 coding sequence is TGCAGTGCCCCTACTAGACGCGGCGAGCAGTACTTC. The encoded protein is CSAPTRRGEQYF.

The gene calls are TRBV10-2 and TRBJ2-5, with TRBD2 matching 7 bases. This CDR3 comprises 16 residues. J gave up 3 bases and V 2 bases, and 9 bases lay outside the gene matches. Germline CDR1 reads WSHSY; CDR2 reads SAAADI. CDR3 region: CASSEGTNPGEETQYF. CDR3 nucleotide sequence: TGCGCCAGCAGTGAGGGGACTAATCCGGGGGAAGAGACCCAGTACTTC.

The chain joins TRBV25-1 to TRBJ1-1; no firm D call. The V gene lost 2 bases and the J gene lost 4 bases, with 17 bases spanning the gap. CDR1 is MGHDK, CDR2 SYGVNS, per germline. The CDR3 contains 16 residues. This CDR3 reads CASSERGSGVSTEAFF. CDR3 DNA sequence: TGTGCCAGCAGTGAACGGGGTTCTGGGGTGAGCACTGAAGCTTTCTTT.

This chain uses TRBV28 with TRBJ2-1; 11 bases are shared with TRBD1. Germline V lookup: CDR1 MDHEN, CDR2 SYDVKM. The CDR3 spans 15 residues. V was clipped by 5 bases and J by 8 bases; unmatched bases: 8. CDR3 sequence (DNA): TGTGCCAGCAGTGTCGGGACAGGGGGTCAAGATGAGCAGTTCTTC. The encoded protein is CASSVGTGGQDEQFF.

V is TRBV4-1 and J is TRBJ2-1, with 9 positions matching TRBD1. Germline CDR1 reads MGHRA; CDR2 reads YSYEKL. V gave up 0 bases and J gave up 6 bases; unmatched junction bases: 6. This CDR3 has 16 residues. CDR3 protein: CASSQERGQGFNEQFF. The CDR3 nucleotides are TGCGCCAGCAGCCAAGAGAGGGGACAGGGATTCAATGAGCAGTTCTTC.

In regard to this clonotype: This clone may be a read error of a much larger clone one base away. Here the CDR3 DNA reads TGCAGCGTTGAAGATATGTGGGCTGGGGCCAACGCCCTGACTTTC. Translating gives CSVEDMWAGANALTF. The chain links TRBV29-1 to TRBJ2-6, with a tentative D call TRBD1 (5 bases). Germline values: CDR1 SQVTM, CDR2 ANQGSEA. CDR3 length equals 15 residues.

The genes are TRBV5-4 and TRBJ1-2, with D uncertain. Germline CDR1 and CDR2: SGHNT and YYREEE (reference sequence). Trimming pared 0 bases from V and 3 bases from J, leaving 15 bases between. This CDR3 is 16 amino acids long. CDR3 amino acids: CASSLAPRTEYYGYTF. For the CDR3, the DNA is TGTGCCAGCAGCTTGGCTCCGCGGACGGAATACTATGGCTACACCTTC.

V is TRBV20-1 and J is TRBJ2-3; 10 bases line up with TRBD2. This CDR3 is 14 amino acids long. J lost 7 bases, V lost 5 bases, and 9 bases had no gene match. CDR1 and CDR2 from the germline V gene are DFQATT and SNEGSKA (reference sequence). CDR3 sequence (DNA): TGCAGTGCTCCCCTAGCGGGGGTGGTGAATACGCAGTATTTT. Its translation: CSAPLAGVVNTQYF.

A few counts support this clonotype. The chain's CDR3 is CASSFGADGYTF. DNA for the CDR3: TGTGCCAGCAGTTTTGGTGCGGATGGCTACACCTTC. The chain couples TRBV12-3 or TRBV12-4 to TRBJ1-2, with D uncertain. This CDR3 contains 12 residues. V lost 3 bases and J 6 bases, leaving 8 bases between the germline ends.

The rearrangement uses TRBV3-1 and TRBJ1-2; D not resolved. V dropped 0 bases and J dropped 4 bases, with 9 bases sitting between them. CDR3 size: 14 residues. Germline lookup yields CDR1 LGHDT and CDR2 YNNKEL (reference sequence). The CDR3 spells CASSQDYVSYGYTF. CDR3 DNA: TGTGCCAGCAGCCAAGATTACGTATCCTATGGCTACACCTTC.

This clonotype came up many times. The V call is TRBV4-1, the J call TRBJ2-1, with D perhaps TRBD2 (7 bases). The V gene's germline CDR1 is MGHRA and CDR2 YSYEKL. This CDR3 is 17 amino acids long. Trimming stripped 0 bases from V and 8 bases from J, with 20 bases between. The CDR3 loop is CASSQDGGGPTGYEQFF. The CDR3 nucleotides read TGCGCCAGCAGCCAAGATGGCGGGGGCCCCACAGGCTATGAGCAGTTCTTC.

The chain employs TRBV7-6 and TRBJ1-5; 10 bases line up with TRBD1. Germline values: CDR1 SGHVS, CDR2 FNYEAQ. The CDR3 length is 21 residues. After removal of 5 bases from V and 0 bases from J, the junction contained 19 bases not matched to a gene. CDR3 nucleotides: TGTGCCAGCAGCCTCCTTCCCTCCGGGACAGGGGACTCCTATAGCAATCAGCCCCAGCATTTT. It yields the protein CASSLLPSGTGDSYSNQPQHF.

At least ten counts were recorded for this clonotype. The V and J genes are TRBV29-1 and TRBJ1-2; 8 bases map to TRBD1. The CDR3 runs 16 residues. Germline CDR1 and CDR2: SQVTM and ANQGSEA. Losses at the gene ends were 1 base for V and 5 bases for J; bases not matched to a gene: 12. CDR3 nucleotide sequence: TGCAGCGTTGAAGGCGGGACAGGTGCCCGTTTATATGGCTACACCTTC. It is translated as CSVEGGTGARLYGYTF.